The source of this T cell receptor beta chain is a study of T cell responses to AZD1222 COVID-19 vaccine (dated by TCRdb to the early 2020s). For the wider study: TCR sequencing covered fewer than 250 trial participants: about 210 given two doses of AZD1222 and 26 given two doses of MenACWY control vaccine. Trial participants were enrolled by age into subgroups of 18-55, 56-69 and 70-plus years, and roughly 160, 29 and 62 TCR-sequenced participants, respectively, were included in these subgroups. Study-wide conclusions, independent of this receptor: Vaccine-associated CD4 TCRs spanned the whole spike protein, with dominant responses in regions 160-218 and 743-854. Nearly half of unique spike-specific TCRs reportedly recognized epitopes outside regions mutated in the B.1.351 and B.1.1.7 variants. Most participants were white British and females outnumbered males, and the authors suggested that clonal diversity may have been underestimated. Conclusions about previously exposed vaccinees are limited, since just a handful of AZD1222 recipients were seropositive for SARS-CoV-2 at baseline. After two AZD1222 doses, spike-specific TCR breadth and depth were significantly higher than at day 0 and than in MenACWY recipients. In the small 56-69-year group, the increase in depth fell short of significance, most likely because of low power. Because no samples from the day 14 peak response were available, repertoires could be characterized only after the peak T cell response.

Note on this clone: Its recognized antigen is unknown. No much larger clone is present one base from it, and per-base qualities are unavailable.

The CDR3 regions of human TCRbeta chains were analyzed by immunosequencing. On the study's bioinformatics: TCRs in the repertoires were compared against a reference library of SARS-CoV-2-specific TCRs that had been generated with the MIRA antigen-specificity platform. Breadth was defined as the fraction of unique TCRs that were SARS-CoV-2-associated. Depth was defined as the fraction of total T cells that were SARS-CoV-2-associated. Using the MIRA data, every spike-specific TCR was mapped to the spike region that the TCR reacted to and assigned to either a CD4 or a CD8 class. Log10-transformed breadth and depth values were compared by one-way ANOVA with Sidak's multiple comparisons tests. The clones in this table, taken by TCRdb from immuneACCESS, are in-frame only. Not every clone is retained; where verified, under half of the shortfall comes from an unresolved V gene, and the cause of the rest is unknown. D and trimming come from the DNA, and the V and J calls and clone size come from that table. This sample gives roughly 140,000 clones in total; 75% to 90% of them show up just once. About 4% of the sample belongs to the ten largest clones.

The time point label corresponds to: baseline before first vaccination. The label giving this sample's treatment or condition can be read as: meningococcal conjugate vaccine given as trial control. Vaccinee samples came from UK trials COV001 and COV002, including a single-blind randomized controlled phase 2/3 trial of AZD1222 (ChAdOx1 nCoV-19) in healthy adults. Trial participant PBMC samples were collected at day 0 and day 28 after the second dose for TCRbeta chain sequencing. The germline V gene supplies CDR1 SGHTA and CDR2 FQGNSA. Trimmed from V: 5 bases; trimmed from J: 3 bases; junction bases lacking a gene match: 12. Inclusive of the bounding cysteine and phenylalanine, the CDR3 is 17 residues long. This entry keeps only the CDR3 DNA: 51 bases, framed from base 1.

This sample comprised peripheral blood, obtained on day 0 of MenACWY control vaccination. The source of this sequence is an adult in good health. This receptor chain uses TRBV7-2 and TRBJ1-5; 8 bases in between match TRBD1. In nucleotide form, the sequence is TGTGCCAGCAGCCCCCGAGGGGGGACAGGCTCCAATCAGCCCCAGCATTTT. This is translated as CASSPRGGTGSNQPQHF.